This passage covers 16 T cell receptor beta chains from one sample sequenced in a study of vaccination effects on CD4 cells after COVID-19. Repertoires were generated with immunoSEQ multiplex PCR, while TCRdb's copy carries only in-frame clones and drops some. Of about 73,000 clones in the sample, roughly 79% were seen once. Within the ViraFEST assay, antigen-specific CD4+ T cells underwent expansion with viral peptide pools prior to sequencing. Researchers isolated CD4+ T cells once about 11 days of culture had elapsed. In the vaccine recipients, nucleocapsid antibodies were negative and there was no prior SARS-CoV-2 infection. The antigens of these receptors remain unknown. Sequences were derived from CD4+ T cells from PBMCs cultured with HCoV-NL63 spike peptides, sampled before COVID-19 vaccination. These receptor sequences come from a human donor who received a COVID-19 vaccine.

The V and J genes are TRBV6-5 and TRBJ1-4; D is ambiguous. V lost 0 bases to trimming and J lost 0 bases, with 5 bases between them. Germline values: CDR1 MNHEY, CDR2 SVGAGI. The CDR3 runs to 15 residues. The CDR3 here is CASSYSGTTNEKLFF. Written as DNA, the CDR3 is TGTGCCAGCAGTTACTCGGGCACAACTAATGAAAAACTGTTTTTT.

The sample holds a few counts of this clone. The rearrangement uses TRBV9 and TRBJ2-3, with D tentatively TRBD1 (5 bases). Deletions cut 4 bases from V and 0 bases from J, with 9 bases between. CDR3 length equals 14 residues. Germline V gives CDR1 SGDLS, CDR2 YYNGEE. This chain's CDR3 is CASSLRVSTDTQYF. The CDR3 bases are TGTGCCAGCAGCCTCAGGGTTAGCACAGATACGCAGTATTTT.

This chain joins TRBV6-5 and TRBJ2-3; no reliable D call. Trimming cost V 0 bases and J 7 bases, with 8 bases left between them. Germline loops: CDR1 MNHEY, CDR2 SVGAGI. The CDR3 is 13 residues long. In nucleotides, the CDR3 is TGTGCCAGCAGTTACTCGTCCGTGAATACGCAGTATTTT. Protein sequence: CASSYSSVNTQYF.

This clone was found a few times. The chain links TRBV7-9 to TRBJ1-1; a possible D gene is TRBD1 (6 bases). This CDR3 region has 16 residues. The V end lost 1 base, the J end lost 1 base, and 13 bases lay between the germline ends. Germline V gene sequence: CDR1 SEHNR, CDR2 FQNEAQ (reference sequence). CDR3 sequence reads: CASSLDIGTRNTEAFF. The CDR3, as DNA: TGTGCCAGCAGCTTAGATATCGGGACACGGAACACTGAAGCTTTCTTT.

This chain joins TRBV18 and TRBJ2-7, with D unresolved. Germline-derived CDR1 and CDR2 are KGHSH and LQKENI. This CDR3 spans 13 amino acids. V gave up 2 bases and J gave up 10 bases, with 15 bases separating them. CDR3 nucleotide sequence: TGTGCCAGCTCACCAGGCGGCGATATTGATCAGTACGTC. This gives the protein CASSPGGDIDQYV.

This clone was seen a handful of times. The chain carries TRBV29-1 and TRBJ1-1, with TRBD1 matching over 9 bases. The V segment lost 6 bases and the J segment 0 bases; nucleotides outside the gene matches: 17. The CDR3 extends over 18 amino acids. The germline V gene has CDR1 SQVTM and CDR2 ANQGSEA. The CDR3 region has the DNA TGCAGCGTCCAACCACGCCCTCCGGGACAGGGTCTGAACACTGAAGCTTTCTTT. Protein product: CSVQPRPPGQGLNTEAFF. The whole variable domain, filled in from reference TRBV29-1 and TRBJ1-1, reads SAVISQKPSRDICQRGTSLTIQCQVDSQVTMMFWYRQQPGQSLTLIATANQGSEATYESGFVIDKFPISRPNLTFSTLTVSNMSPEDSSIYLCSVQPRPPGQGLNTEAFFGQGTRLTVV.

As to this clone: This CDR3 is also generated by other DNA sequences in the sample. The rearrangement joins TRBV5-1 to TRBJ1-3; D remains ambiguous. The V end lost 0 bases, the J end lost 2 bases, and 6 bases lay between the germline ends. The CDR3 is made up of 14 amino acids. The germline gives CDR1 SGHRS, CDR2 YFSETQ. CDR3: CASSLGGTGNTIYF. As DNA, the CDR3 is TGCGCCAGCAGCTTGGGAGGGACTGGAAACACCATATATTTT.

A few counts support this clone. The chain joins TRBV6-5 to TRBJ2-7, with 8 positions matching TRBD2. The germline V gene encodes CDR1 MNHEY and CDR2 SVGAGI. The V and J ends lost 2 bases and 5 bases, in that order; junction bases with no gene match: 5. This CDR3 has 14 residues. The DNA of the CDR3 is TGTGCCAGCAGTTACGTAGCGGGGAGTAACGAGCAGTACGTC. This sequence encodes CASSYVAGSNEQYV.

The V and J genes are TRBV7-2 and TRBJ2-5; 8 bases agree with TRBD2. Germline V gene data show CDR1 as SGHTA and CDR2 as FQGNSA. V shed 6 bases and J 5 bases; nucleotides not matched to a gene: 2. CDR3 length equals 12 residues. The DNA of the CDR3 is TGTGCCAGCAGTACGGGAGGGGAGACCCAGTACTTC. Amino acid sequence: CASSTGGETQYF.

This clone was observed a handful of times. The J gene is TRBJ2-6, the V gene TRBV7-8; 10 bases line up with TRBD1. CDR1 SGHVS and CDR2 FQNEAQ come from the germline V gene. This CDR3 region has 18 residues. Trimming at V came to 2 bases and at J to 0 bases, leaving 4 bases not matched to a gene. CDR3 loop: CASSLRDRGISGANVLTF. CDR3 coding DNA: TGTGCCAGCAGCTTAAGGGACAGGGGAATCTCTGGGGCCAACGTCCTGACTTTC.

This clone showed up just a few times. This chain connects TRBV7-8 to TRBJ1-3, with TRBD1 matching 7 bases. The V gene's germline CDR1 is SGHVS and CDR2 FQNEAQ. The junction had 4 bases not matched to a gene; V was cut back by 4 bases and J by 4 bases. CDR3 length equals 14 residues. The CDR3 coding sequence is TGTGCCAGCAGCTCGGGAGGGGGCGGAAACACCATATATTTT. Its protein is CASSSGGGGNTIYF.

The J gene is TRBJ2-6, the V gene TRBV5-5; D gene uncertain. Germline assignment: CDR1 SGHKS and CDR2 YYEKEE (reference sequence). Trimming shortened V by 0 bases and J by 0 bases, and 10 bases separated the two germline ends. The CDR3 totals 17 residues. The CDR3 sequence is CASSLGAATSGANVLTF. The CDR3 DNA reads as TGTGCCAGCAGCTTGGGGGCCGCCACCTCTGGGGCCAACGTCCTGACTTTC.

The V gene is TRBV5-1, the J gene TRBJ2-2; 9 bases line up with TRBD2. The junction had 3 bases not matched to a gene; V was cut back by 0 bases and J by 3 bases. CDR1 and CDR2 from the germline V gene are SGHRS and YFSETQ. The CDR3 extends over 16 amino acids. DNA of the CDR3: TGCGCCAGCAGCTTGGGAGCGGGGGGATACACCGGGGAGCTGTTTTTT. Translating it yields CASSLGAGGYTGELFF.

Only a few counts were recorded for this clone. This chain uses TRBV29-1 with TRBJ2-3; D not resolved. This CDR3 has 11 amino acids. V lost 6 bases to trimming and J lost 6 bases, with 10 bases between them. Germline loops: CDR1 SQVTM, CDR2 ANQGSEA. The CDR3 protein is CSVNGWDTQYF. For the CDR3, the DNA is TGCAGCGTAAATGGATGGGATACGCAGTATTTT.

The chain has TRBV7-2 and TRBJ2-2; TRBD1 might be the D (5 bases). Looked up from germline, CDR1 is SGHTA and CDR2 is FQGNSA. This CDR3 region has 16 residues. V lost 5 bases and J 1 base, leaving 14 bases between the germline ends. The CDR3 nucleotides are TGTGCCAGCAGCCCACCGCAGGGCGTGAACACCGGGGAGCTGTTTTTT. Residues: CASSPPQGVNTGELFF.

The genes are TRBV21-1 and TRBJ1-6; the D call of TRBD1 is as the table states it, not checked on the DNA. TRBV21-1 is labeled a pseudogene. CDR3 length equals 12 residues. The CDR3 loop is CASRDRNSPLHF. The CDR3 nucleotides read TGTGCCAGCAGGGACAGAAATTCACCCCTCCACTTT.